Listed below are T cell receptor beta chains from one sample, sequenced in a study of blood T cells in healthy people across ages. MiXCR, run by TCRdb on the 5' RACE reads, gives a single entry per CDR3 protein. The profile shows about 1.1 million distinct CDR3 sequences, roughly two fifths of them singletons. The specimen sequenced was blood. These receptors originate from a man younger than 30 in good health. Each CDR3 is given without its conserved first and last residue. The size field is filled for only some rows; it gives once, few, many or a size class.

v_call	clone_size	j_call	cdr3_aa
TRBV4-3	many	TRBJ2-3	ASSRSPSGGEQDTQY
TRBV27	few	TRBJ2-6	ASSSKVRLHSGANVLT
TRBV27	-	-	ASSRKTGVYEQY
TRBV10-2	-	-	ASSESRGNFYNEQY
TRBV4-1	-	TRBJ1-5	ASSQDREGKRNQPQH
TRBV6-5	-	TRBJ1-2	ASSYSIKGVNYGYT
TRBV6-7	-	TRBJ2-7	ASSYSNSVAGAYEQY
TRBV10-3	few	TRBJ1-2	AISGEGVYGYT
TRBV7-9	-	TRBJ2-1	ASISGTGGGGGPLNEQF
TRBV20-1	-	TRBJ2-1	RGTGGNEQF
TRBV10-3	few	TRBJ1-2	AISESRGEYYGYT
TRBV6-5	few	TRBJ2-5	ASSSSGGAQY
TRBV28	few	TRBJ1-5	ASSPGTGRNNQPQH
TRBV5-1	-	TRBJ1-2	ASSPRTSHGYT
TRBV5-1	-	TRBJ2-1	ASSRGTVVGGHNEQF
TRBV7-8	few	TRBJ2-5	ASSSKTDQETQY
TRBV7-2	-	TRBJ1-2	ASSLVGGQGGRGYT
TRBV3-1	-	TRBJ1-2	ASSQDYGTGNDYGYT
TRBV4-3	-	TRBJ2-7	ASSQAFTDEQY
TRBV20-1	few	TRBJ2-3	SAREWGIGTDTQY
TRBV3-1	few	TRBJ2-1	ASSPGRAVGNEQF
TRBV6-4	-	TRBJ2-1	ARERGSYNEQF
TRBV4-1	few	TRBJ1-4	ASSFLGTGAEKLF
TRBV18	few	TRBJ2-1	ASSTASPQF
TRBV12-3/TRBV12-4	-	-	ASSFRSTGVYNEQY
TRBV5-1	few	TRBJ2-1	ASSLDGTGGTVGEQF
TRBV12-3/TRBV12-4	-	TRBJ1-5	ASRFGGTNQPQH
TRBV5-1	-	TRBJ1-4	ASSLGAVATNEKLF
TRBV5-1	-	TRBJ2-2	ASSLEPGGKGTGELF
TRBV29-1	few	TRBJ1-1	SVEADTYTEAF
TRBV29-1	few	TRBJ2-2	SADRGVAGELF
TRBV7-2	-	TRBJ2-3	AGSLERAGGYTDTQY
TRBV5-1	-	TRBJ1-6	ASSLESLGSSYNSPLH
TRBV20-1	-	TRBJ2-4	SGQRQERLAKNIQY
TRBV4-2	-	TRBJ1-2	ASSQDYRDGYT
TRBV9	-	TRBJ2-1	ASSVGSFNEQF
TRBV7-2	-	TRBJ2-5	ASRQGTNQETQY
TRBV14	-	TRBJ1-1	ASSQRITGRRGANTEAF
TRBV5-1	few	TRBJ1-1	ASSLPGRTEAF
TRBV7-2	-	TRBJ1-5	ASSPQEGPNQPQH
TRBV9	-	TRBJ2-2	ASSPTLGRKFTGELF
TRBV7-2	-	TRBJ2-2	ASSLGSGLARTGELF
TRBV7-2	few	TRBJ2-3	ASSLQLSADNTDTQY
TRBV20-1	-	TRBJ1-2	SANGPFPPYGYT
TRBV2	-	TRBJ2-1	ASSEYSGQNNEQF
TRBV7-7	few	TRBJ2-1	ASSFRTGSTEQF
TRBV21-1	few	TRBJ2-1	ASPTNHEQF
TRBV5-5	-	TRBJ2-7	ASSPRDSTAYEQY
TRBV3-1	-	TRBJ2-5	ASSQAEKTQY
TRBV6-5	few	TRBJ2-5	ATKGQPYQETQY
TRBV6-5	few	TRBJ1-2	ASSWTSGRGGYT
TRBV7-2	few	TRBJ1-2	ASDTGAHGYT
TRBV20-1	once	TRBJ1-6	SARDRETGDSPLH